These 32 T cell receptor beta chains came from one sample sequenced in a study of cytomegalovirus exposure and HLA in healthy donors. PCR amplification relied on 60 Vbeta primers (plus 13 Jbeta primers). Profiling relied on immunoSEQ multiplex PCR, and the TCRdb table lists in-frame clones only, not all of them. The sample lists about 180,000 clones, over 70% seen once, with 2.9% in the top ten. The source material was PBMCs. Receptors originate from a male donor in good health and CMV-seronegative.

The chain employs TRBV7-2 and TRBJ2-7; tentative D call: TRBD1 (7 bases). The V gene's germline CDR1 is SGHTA and CDR2 FQGNSA. The V end was cut by 5 bases, the J end by 7 bases, with 18 bases between. This CDR3 is built from 14 residues. The CDR3 nucleotides read TGTGCCAGCAGCGCCCAGGGGGGAATCAGGGAGCAGTACTTC. It yields the protein CASSAQGGIREQYF.

The V gene is TRBV10-3, the J gene TRBJ1-2; D is possibly TRBD1 (5 bases). The length of the CDR3 is 13 residues. Germline CDR1 reads ENHRY; CDR2 reads SYGVKD. V lost 10 bases to trimming and J lost 7 bases, with 19 bases between them. CDR3: CATADGGLGGYTF. The DNA of the CDR3 is TGTGCCACCGCCGACGGGGGATTGGGTGGCTACACCTTC.

V and J are TRBV6-6 and TRBJ1-2; a possible D gene is TRBD1 (5 bases). V lost 0 bases and J lost 12, with 8 bases in between. The germline gives CDR1 MNHNY, CDR2 SVGAGI (reference sequence). The length of the CDR3 is 11 residues. The CDR3 sequence is CASSYSGGNTF. CDR3 bases: TGTGCCAGCAGTTACTCGGGGGGGAACACCTTC.

The J gene is TRBJ1-1, the V gene TRBV7-3; TRBD1 is a possible D gene (5 bases). This CDR3 contains 14 residues. Germline lookup yields CDR1 SGHTA and CDR2 FQGTGA. Trimming stripped 5 bases from V and 1 base from J, with 11 bases between. The CDR3 DNA reads as TGTGCCAGCAGCCACGGACACTCGAACACTGAAGCTTTCTTT. Translation: CASSHGHSNTEAFF. Supplemented by reference TRBV7-3 and TRBJ1-1, the full variable domain reads GAGVSQTPSNKVTEKGKYVELRCDPISGHTALYWYRQSLGQGPEFLIYFQGTGAADDSGLPNDRFFAVRPEGSVSTLKIQRTERGDSAVYLCASSHGHSNTEAFFGQGTRLTVV.

This chain uses TRBV19 with TRBJ2-7; D is unresolved. This CDR3 is built from 14 residues. CDR1 and CDR2 (germline): LNHDA, SQIVND (reference sequence). V was trimmed by 4 bases and J by 3 bases, leaving 13 bases between them. CDR3 DNA sequence: TGTGCCAGTAGTAAATCTAAAGAACTCTACGAGCAGTACTTC. It codes for CASSKSKELYEQYF.

This clone counts as medium-sized (0.01 to 0.1%). This chain uses TRBV4-2 with TRBJ2-2; 11 nucleotides align to TRBD1. Germline CDR1 and CDR2: LGHNA and YNFKEQ. After removal of 1 base from V and 2 bases from J, the junction contained 0 bases not matched to a gene. The CDR3 sequence is 16 residues long. The CDR3 sequence: CASSQGTGGNTGELFF. CDR3 nucleotide sequence: TGTGCCAGCAGCCAAGGGACAGGGGGCAACACCGGGGAGCTGTTTTTT.

The chain employs TRBV18 and TRBJ2-7; 9 bases match TRBD1. This CDR3 spans 15 amino acids. V shed 5 bases and J 5 bases; nucleotides not matched to a gene: 10. The germline V gene encodes CDR1 KGHSH and CDR2 LQKENI. The CDR3 sequence is CASSASLQGANEQYF. The CDR3 DNA reads as TGTGCCAGCTCAGCCTCGCTACAGGGGGCCAACGAGCAGTACTTC.

The V call is TRBV20-1, the J call TRBJ1-1; D unresolved. Germline V CDR1 and CDR2: DFQATT, SNEGSKA (reference sequence). V shed 6 bases and J shed 10 bases, with 15 bases lying between them. The CDR3 is made up of 11 amino acids. The CDR3 reads CSASDGRVAFF. DNA of the CDR3: TGCAGTGCCTCAGACGGGAGGGTAGCTTTCTTT.

This clone was found a few times. This chain connects TRBV19 to TRBJ1-5, with D unresolved. The germline V gene encodes CDR1 LNHDA and CDR2 SQIVND (reference sequence). The CDR3 is made up of 13 amino acids. V dropped 2 bases and J dropped 5 bases, with 7 bases sitting between them. Written as DNA, the CDR3 is TGTGCCAGTAGTATAACGGGTGATCAGCCCCAGCATTTT. Protein: CASSITGDQPQHF.

CDR3 DNA: TGTGCCAGCAGTTCCCCCGGGACAGGGGGTTCGGCTGAAGCTTTCTTT. Encoded protein: CASSSPGTGGSAEAFF. V and J are TRBV28 and TRBJ1-1; 11 bases line up with TRBD1. Germline V gene lookup returns CDR1 MDHEN and CDR2 SYDVKM. V was clipped by 4 bases and J by 6 bases; unmatched bases: 10. The CDR3 spans 16 residues.

The J gene is TRBJ1-5, the V gene TRBV28, with D tentatively TRBD1 (6 bases). Trimming shortened V by 7 bases and J by 3 bases, and 22 bases separated the two germline ends. CDR3 length: 17 residues. Germline CDR1 and CDR2: MDHEN and SYDVKM. CDR3 in amino acids: CASILSGGRVINQPQHF. CDR3 DNA sequence: TGTGCCAGCATCCTCTCCGGGGGGCGGGTTATCAATCAGCCCCAGCATTTT. The full variable domain, with the rest looked up from reference TRBV28 and TRBJ1-5, is DVKVTQSSRYLVKRTGEKVFLECVQDMDHENMFWYRQDPGLGLRLIYFSYDVKMKEKGDIPEGYSVSREKKERFSLILESASTNQTSMYLCASILSGGRVINQPQHFGDGTRLSIL.

The chain uses TRBV27 and TRBJ2-5; TRBD1 matches 12 bases. The length of the CDR3 is 15 residues. V shed 9 bases, J shed 5 bases, and the junction held 10 bases outside the gene matches. Germline V gene sequence: CDR1 MNHEY, CDR2 SMNVEV (reference sequence). The CDR3 sequence: CARTTGQGAEETQYF. The CDR3 DNA follows: TGTGCCAGAACCACGGGACAGGGGGCGGAGGAGACCCAGTACTTC.

The chain joins TRBV28 to TRBJ2-7; 7 bases line up with TRBD1. The ends lost 6 bases at V and 1 base at J; junction bases unmatched: 9. CDR1 is MDHEN and CDR2 is SYDVKM in the germline V gene. The CDR3 length is 15 residues. The CDR3: CASRQTGWDSYEQYF. CDR3 DNA: TGTGCCAGCAGACAGACAGGGTGGGATTCCTACGAGCAGTACTTC.

The gene calls are TRBV30 and TRBJ2-3, with D maybe TRBD2 (6 bases). This CDR3 spans 14 amino acids. The ends were cut back, 2 bases at V and 1 base at J, with 10 bases in the middle. Germline CDR1 is GTSNPN and CDR2 is SVGIG (reference sequence). Written as DNA, the CDR3 is TGTGCCTGGAGTAGGTTAGCGGGCACAGATACGCAGTATTTT. Its protein product is CAWSRLAGTDTQYF.

The V gene is TRBV5-1, the J gene TRBJ2-2; 7 positions match TRBD1. The J segment lost 5 bases and the V segment lost 8 bases, leaving 9 bases of the junction unmatched. Germline loops: CDR1 SGHRS, CDR2 YFSETQ. CDR3 size: 14 residues. The CDR3 is CASTPQQGTGELFF. The CDR3, as DNA: TGCGCCAGTACCCCCCAACAGGGGACCGGGGAGCTGTTTTTT.

This clone was detected a few times. This chain uses TRBV7-9 with TRBJ2-3, with unresolved D. Germline loops: CDR1 SEHNR, CDR2 FQNEAQ (reference sequence). Trimming cost V 4 bases and J 5 bases, with 13 bases left between them. This CDR3 is built from 14 residues. CDR3 loop: CASSSTWAGDTQYF. The CDR3, as DNA: TGTGCCAGCAGCTCGACGTGGGCTGGAGATACGCAGTATTTT.

The chain recombines TRBV6-1 with TRBJ1-1; possible D gene TRBD1, 6 bases. V dropped 6 bases and J dropped 1 base, with 9 bases sitting between them. The CDR3 is 13 amino acids. The V gene's germline CDR1 is MNHNS and CDR2 SASEGT. The CDR3 here is CASSLTGNTEAFF. DNA for the CDR3: TGTGCCAGCAGCCTGACAGGGAACACTGAAGCTTTCTTT.

V and J are TRBV28 and TRBJ1-4; no reliable D call. This CDR3 is 13 amino acids long. Trimming left V 1 base short and J 8 bases short, with 8 bases between. Germline V gene data show CDR1 as MDHEN and CDR2 as SYDVKM. The CDR3 bases are TGTGCCAGCAGTTTATCCCAGAGGGAAAAACTGTTTTTT. Residues: CASSLSQREKLFF.

The J gene is TRBJ2-3, the V gene TRBV6-5; 8 bases agree with TRBD2. The V gene end was trimmed by 6 bases and the J gene end by 5 bases; junction bases not matched to a gene: 10. Germline-derived CDR1 and CDR2 are MNHEY and SVGAGI. The CDR3 length is 15 residues. The DNA of the CDR3 is TGTGCCAGCAGCAGACGCGGGGGGTTAGGAGATACGCAGTATTTT. Translation gives CASSRRGGLGDTQYF.

The chain joins TRBV7-2 to TRBJ2-7; D remains unclear. Germline V gene sequence: CDR1 SGHTA, CDR2 FQGNSA. CDR3 length: 14 amino acids. V was cut by 2 bases and J by 6 bases, with 14 bases left in between. The CDR3 nucleotides read TGTGCCAGCAGCTTAAACTACGAGTCCCTCGAGCAGTACTTC. This codes for CASSLNYESLEQYF.

This clone was seen a few times. The rearrangement links TRBV6-5 to TRBJ2-7, with D possibly being TRBD2 (5 bases). Per the germline V gene, CDR1 is MNHEY and CDR2 is SVGAGI. The V end lost 6 bases, the J end lost 9 bases, and 12 bases lay between the germline ends. The CDR3 totals 11 residues. CDR3 coding DNA: TGTGCCAGCAGCTGGTCCGCGGGGCAGTACTTC. The encoded protein is CASSWSAGQYF.

The table lists this clone with a few counts. The V and J genes are TRBV5-1 and TRBJ2-1, with a possible D match to TRBD1 (6 bases). Germline V gene lookup returns CDR1 SGHRS and CDR2 YFSETQ. CDR3 length: 12 amino acids. V shed 4 bases and J shed 7 bases, with 9 bases lying between them. CDR3 nucleotide sequence: TGCGCCAGCAGCGGGACAACGAATGAGCAGTTCTTC. The encoded protein is CASSGTTNEQFF.

For the CDR3, the DNA is TGTGCCAGCAGCCAAGAGGGGTTGAGGCGGGAGCGCTCCTACGAGCAGTACTTC. It codes for CASSQEGLRRERSYEQYF. The chain carries TRBV4-2 and TRBJ2-5, with TRBD2 identical over 7 bases. The J call is in doubt because the DNA end fits TRBJ2-7 better. CDR1 is LGHNA, CDR2 YNFKEQ, per germline. This CDR3 contains 18 residues.

The gene calls are TRBV28 and TRBJ1-3; D is unresolved. V lost 7 bases and J 0 bases, leaving 7 bases between the germline ends. CDR1 MDHEN and CDR2 SYDVKM come from the germline V gene. The CDR3 spans 13 residues. The DNA of the CDR3 is TGTGCCAGCACCCCCGGCTCTGGAAACACCATATATTTT. This sequence encodes CASTPGSGNTIYF. Based on the CDR3 plus reference TRBV28 and TRBJ1-3, the full variable domain is DVKVTQSSRYLVKRTGEKVFLECVQDMDHENMFWYRQDPGLGLRLIYFSYDVKMKEKGDIPEGYSVSREKKERFSLILESASTNQTSMYLCASTPGSGNTIYFGEGSWLTVV.

This chain joins TRBV5-1 and TRBJ2-3; TRBD2 agrees at 10 bases. CDR3 length equals 14 residues. The germline CDR1 and CDR2 sequences are SGHRS and YFSETQ. J gave up 1 base and V 4 bases, and 0 bases lay outside the gene matches. CDR3 protein: CASSLAGGTDTQYF. The CDR3 nucleotides are TGCGCCAGCAGCCTAGCGGGGGGCACAGATACGCAGTATTTT.

This clone was counted once. The gene calls are TRBV5-1 and TRBJ2-3, with D possibly matching TRBD1 (6 bases). From germline, CDR1 is SGHRS and CDR2 YFSETQ. V was cut by 0 bases and J by 3 bases, with 8 bases left in between. This CDR3 has 14 amino acids. CDR3: CASSLAQGTDTQYF. The CDR3 nucleotides are TGCGCCAGCAGCTTGGCTCAGGGGACAGATACGCAGTATTTT.

The chain is built from TRBV30 and TRBJ2-3, with D hard to call. The CDR3 is made up of 12 amino acids. Germline V gives CDR1 GTSNPN, CDR2 SVGIG (reference sequence). V was pared by 3 bases and J by 0 bases, with 4 bases between. CDR3 amino acids: CAWSGSTDTQYF. The CDR3 DNA reads as TGTGCCTGGAGCGGGAGCACAGATACGCAGTATTTT.

The chain links TRBV19 to TRBJ1-5; TRBD1 aligns across 8 bases. Germline V CDR1 and CDR2: LNHDA, SQIVND (reference sequence). Unmatched junction bases numbered 12, after V lost 7 bases and J lost 4 bases. This CDR3 region has 16 residues. The CDR3 loop is CASTLGQVTGNQPQHF. CDR3 in DNA: TGTGCCAGTACCCTGGGACAGGTAACAGGGAATCAGCCCCAGCATTTT.

This clone was seen a handful of times. The chain carries TRBV7-9 and TRBJ2-2; D unresolved. Germline CDR1 reads SEHNR; CDR2 reads FQNEAQ (reference sequence). V lost 11 bases to trimming and J lost 4 bases, with 11 bases between them. The CDR3 contains 12 residues. DNA for the CDR3: TGTGCCCTACCACCGGTCACCGGGGAGCTGTTTTTT. This encodes CALPPVTGELFF.

The chain links TRBV4-1 to TRBJ2-5; 8 nucleotides align to TRBD2. TRBJ2-7 matches the DNA end more closely, so the J call is doubtful. Germline CDR1 is MGHRA and CDR2 is YSYEKL. This CDR3 contains 14 residues. The CDR3 nucleotides read TGCGCCAGCAGCCATCCAGCGGGGGATTACGAGCAGTACTTC. This sequence encodes CASSHPAGDYEQYF.

The rearrangement links TRBV5-1 to TRBJ2-1; 11 bases agree with TRBD1. This CDR3 contains 15 residues. With V trimmed by 3 bases and J by 9 bases, 8 bases remained unmatched. Per the germline V gene, CDR1 is SGHRS and CDR2 is YFSETQ. CDR3 nucleotides: TGCGCCAGCAGCTGGGGGACAGGGGGATTAGGTGAGCAGTTCTTC. It encodes CASSWGTGGLGEQFF.

The V gene is TRBV30, the J gene TRBJ2-7; 8 nucleotides align to TRBD1. This CDR3 has 13 amino acids. V dropped 3 bases and J dropped 4; count of bases not matched to a gene: 5. Per the germline V gene, CDR1 is GTSNPN and CDR2 is SVGIG (reference sequence). DNA of the CDR3: TGTGCCTGGAGGACAGGGGAGTTGTACGAGCAGTACTTC. The encoded protein is CAWRTGELYEQYF.